The 4 T cell receptor beta chains below all came from one sample that was sequenced in a study of T-cell memory formation after mild COVID-19. TCRdb independently ran MiXCR on the 5' RACE reads; one entry per CDR3 protein. Found here are some 160,000 distinct CDR3 sequences, roughly 28% of them singletons; the top ten hold around 12%. Sequenced input: PBMCs or a T cell subset sorted from them (not recorded which). All receptors come from an adult woman who had mild COVID-19 (a few samples of this study predate the infection). Cell type and time point are not known.

This clonotype was observed a few times. The chain links TRBV7-2 to TRBJ1-3; D is unresolved. The germline CDR1 and CDR2 sequences are SGHTA and FQGNSA. The V gene lost 1 base and the J gene lost 8 bases, with 18 bases spanning the gap. This CDR3 contains 16 residues. This chain's CDR3 is CASSLEPRTRWDTIYF. For the CDR3, the DNA is TGTGCCAGCAGCTTAGAGCCCCGGACCCGGTGGGACACCATATATTTT.

V is TRBV27 and J is TRBJ2-7, with a weak D call TRBD2 (6 bases). The germline V and J ends were trimmed by 4 bases and 3 bases, with 16 bases remaining between them. CDR1 and CDR2 from the germline V gene are MNHEY and SMNVEV (reference sequence). The CDR3 is 15 amino acids. The CDR3 bases are TGTGCCAGCAGTTCCCAATGGGGGGTAGTCTACGAGCAGTACTTC. As protein: CASSSQWGVVYEQYF.

This clonotype was found a few times. The rearrangement uses TRBV3-1 and TRBJ2-2; D is perhaps TRBD2 (5 bases). There are 14 residues in the CDR3. Germline V gene data show CDR1 as LGHDT and CDR2 as YNNKEL (reference sequence). Trimming took 0 bases from V and 6 from J, leaving 8 bases between them. The CDR3 is CASSQEVGAGELFF. As DNA, the CDR3 is TGTGCCAGCAGCCAAGAAGTCGGGGCCGGGGAGCTGTTTTTT. Full variable domain (remainder filled in from reference TRBV3-1 and TRBJ2-2): DTAVSQTPKYLVTQMGNDKSIKCEQNLGHDTMYWYKQDSKKFLKIMFSYNNKELIINETVPNRFSPKSPDKAHLNLHINSLELGDSAVYFCASSQEVGAGELFFGEGSRLTVL.

A few counts support this clonotype. The gene calls are TRBV29-1 and TRBJ2-7; TRBD1 might be the D (6 bases). The CDR3 contains 13 residues. Between the trimmed V and J ends, which lost 5 bases and 2 bases, there was a span of 13 bases. Germline V gene lookup returns CDR1 SQVTM and CDR2 ANQGSEA. The DNA for the CDR3 is TGCAGCGTTAACAGTGGGGACACCTACGAGCAGTACTTC. Protein: CSVNSGDTYEQYF.